A selection of T cell receptor beta chains follows, all from one sample in a study of T cells in Graves' hyperthyroidism and ophthalmopathy. TCRdb redid the calling of the multiplex PCR reads with MiXCR, one entry per CDR3 protein. The sample carries 600,000 or so distinct CDR3 sequences, 46% recorded once. Sequenced input: peripheral blood or thyroid tissue (not recorded which). Every receptor here comes from a woman aged 18-30 years with Graves' hyperthyroidism. CDR3s include the opening cysteine and the closing phenylalanine or tryptophan. D genes are given only for firm matches. The size field is filled for only some rows; it gives once, few, many or a size class.

TRBV7-2	-	TRBD1	TRBJ1-2	TGTGCCAGCAGCTCGAGGGGACAGGGGACCTTTGGCTATGGCTACACCTTC	CASSSRGQGTFGYGYTF
TRBV2	many	-	TRBJ1-1	TGTGCCAGCCGGACAGAAAACACTGAAGCTTTCTTT	CASRTENTEAFF
TRBV20-1	-	TRBD1	TRBJ2-5	TGCAGTGCTAGAGGACAGGGGGCAGAGACCCAGTGCTTC	CSARGQGAETQCF
TRBV11-1	-	TRBD2	TRBJ2-6	TGTGCCAGCAGCTCCGGCCCGGGGGTAGCGGGGGTCTCTGGGGCCAACGTCCTGACTTTC	CASSSGPGVAGVSGANVLTF
TRBV25-1	-	-	TRBJ1-4	TGTGCCAGCAGCCCTTATAGGCCGGAGGAAAAACTGTTTTTT	CASSPYRPEEKLFF
TRBV12-3/TRBV12-4	-	-	TRBJ1-1	TGTGCCAGCAGTTTACTAGCCGTTGAAGCTTTCTTT	CASSLLAVEAFF
TRBV9	-	-	TRBJ1-3	TGTGCCAGCAGCCAAGATCGGGGGGCCACCATATATTTT	CASSQDRGATIYF
TRBV19	-	-	TRBJ1-5	TGTGCCAGTGAGGGAGGTTTTAATCAGCCCCAGCATTTT	CASEGGFNQPQHF
TRBV2	few	TRBD2	TRBJ2-3	TGTGCCAGCAGTGCCGGACTAGCGGGAGGAATAGATACGCAGTATTTT	CASSAGLAGGIDTQYF
TRBV2	few	-	TRBJ1-1	TGTGCCAGCAGTGCACATCCGGGACACCAGAACACTGAAGCTTTCTTT	CASSAHPGHQNTEAFF
TRBV24-1	-	-	TRBJ1-2	TGTGCCAGCTCCCAGTGGCACAACGTTAACTATGGCTACACCTTC	CASSQWHNVNYGYTF
TRBV25-1	-	-	TRBJ2-7	TGTGCTAGAGACCCCAGCGGTGATTGGGAGCAGTACTTC	CARDPSGDWEQYF
TRBV5-5	many	TRBD2	TRBJ2-2	TGTGCCAGCATCACTAGCGGGAGAGGGATCGGGGAGCTGTTTTTT	CASITSGRGIGELFF
TRBV24-1	many	-	TRBJ1-1	TGTGCCACCACCGGGGCGGGGAACACTGAAGCTTTCTTT	CATTGAGNTEAFF
TRBV19	-	TRBD1	TRBJ1-6	TGTGCCAGTAGTCCCGGACAGGGGAAGGGACCCCTCCACTTT	CASSPGQGKGPLHF
TRBV7-9	-	-	TRBJ2-7	TGTGCCAGCAGCTTAGAGGCAGGGCGATTCTACGAGCAGTACTTC	CASSLEAGRFYEQYF
TRBV24-1	-	-	TRBJ2-7	TGTGCCACCAGTGATTCCCACGGGACGCCGCAGTACTTC	CATSDSHGTPQYF
TRBV2	-	-	TRBJ1-5	TGTGCCAGCAGTCTAAGGGTTAGCAATCAGCCCCAGCATTTT	CASSLRVSNQPQHF
TRBV2	few	-	TRBJ1-4	TGTGCCAGCAGTTCTCGGGAAGATGATAGACTGTTTTTT	CASSSREDDRLFF
TRBV19	-	TRBD1	TRBJ1-2	TGTGCCAGTAGTCGGGACAGGTACTATGGCTACACCTTC	CASSRDRYYGYTF
TRBV20-1	few	TRBD1	TRBJ1-2	TGCAGTGCTAGCTACCCGGGACAGAACTATGGCTACACCTTC	CSASYPGQNYGYTF
TRBV7-4	-	-	TRBJ1-2	TGTGCCAGCAGCTTCCCCCGGGCCGACCTGGACCTCTATGGCTACACCTTC	CASSFPRADLDLYGYTF
TRBV7-4	few	-	TRBJ1-1	TGTGCCAGCAGCTTATCTAGGGGCCCCTGTGACACTGAAGCTTTCTTT	CASSLSRGPCDTEAFF
TRBV7-3	-	-	TRBJ2-7	TGTGCCAGCAGCCTCTGGGGGCGAGAAGCCACGCAGTACTTC	CASSLWGREATQYF
TRBV20-1	-	TRBD2	TRBJ2-7	TGCAGTGCTAGGGGGACTAGCGGGAGAGGCGAGCAGTACTTC	CSARGTSGRGEQYF
TRBV9	many	-	TRBJ1-5	TGTGCCAGCAGCCTAACGCTCAATCAGCCCCAGCATTTT	CASSLTLNQPQHF
TRBV12-3/TRBV12-4	many	TRBD2	TRBJ2-7	TGTGCCAGCAGTCCTAGCGGCAACTACGAGCAGTACTTC	CASSPSGNYEQYF
TRBV20-1	-	TRBD1	TRBJ1-1	TGCAGTGCGAGGGACAGGGCGAACACTATGAACACTGAAGCTTTCTTT	CSARDRANTMNTEAFF
TRBV20-1	many	-	TRBJ1-5	TGCAGTGCTAGGGCGGGAAGAGAATATCAGCCCCAGCATTTT	CSARAGREYQPQHF
TRBV9	-	TRBD1	TRBJ1-1	TGTGCCAGCAGCGGAACGGGACAGGGGGGAACTGAAGCTTTCTTT	CASSGTGQGGTEAFF
TRBV7-9	-	-	TRBJ2-7	TGTGCCGGCTCTCCTGGACCCGTAGACGAGCAGTACTTC	CAGSPGPVDEQYF
TRBV7-9	many	-	TRBJ2-6	TGTGCCAGCAGCTTAGTGGGCATCTACTCTGGGGCCAACGTCCTGACTTTC	CASSLVGIYSGANVLTF
TRBV7-9	-	TRBD2	TRBJ2-7	TGTGCCAGCAGCCAAGATCGGGGGGGTCGGTACGAGCAGTACTTC	CASSQDRGGRYEQYF
TRBV2	-	TRBD1	TRBJ1-2	TGTGCCAGCAGTGCCGACAGGGAAAACTATGGCTACACCTTC	CASSADRENYGYTF
TRBV6-6	few	-	TRBJ1-5	TGTGCCAGCAGTTACTCGAGTGGCAATCAGCCCCAGCATTTT	CASSYSSGNQPQHF
TRBV29-1	few	TRBD1	TRBJ1-1	TGCAGCGTTGAGCGGACAGGGAACACTGAAGCTTTCTTT	CSVERTGNTEAFF
TRBV10-3	-	-	TRBJ1-5	TGTGCCACGTCCGGCAATCAGCCCCAGCATTTT	CATSGNQPQHF
TRBV19	-	-	TRBJ1-5	TGTGCCAGTAAATCGCCAGGGGTCGGTCAGCCCCAGCATTTT	CASKSPGVGQPQHF
TRBV29-1	-	-	TRBJ2-5	TGCAGCCTTACCGGGCCGGGGACCCAGTACTTC	CSLTGPGTQYF
TRBV2	-	TRBD1	TRBJ2-6	TGTGCCAGCAGTGAGGGGACAGGGGACAACGTCCTGACTTTC	CASSEGTGDNVLTF
TRBV7-4	-	TRBD1	TRBJ2-7	TGTGCCAGCAGCCAGCCGGGACAGTTTTCCTACGAGCAGTACTTC	CASSQPGQFSYEQYF
TRBV12-3/TRBV12-4	few	TRBD1	TRBJ1-2	TGTGCCAGCAGTTTCTACAGGGGCGTTTCAGGCTACACCTTC	CASSFYRGVSGYTF
TRBV15	-	-	TRBJ1-2	TGTGCCACCAGCAGAGACGCGCAAGGGGCTGATGGCCACACCTTC	CATSRDAQGADGHTF
TRBV12-3/TRBV12-4	few	-	TRBJ1-5	TGTGCCAGCAGTTTTGGCAGGGAGCAGCCCCAGCATTTT	CASSFGREQPQHF
TRBV2	-	TRBD1	TRBJ2-7	TGTGCCAGCAGCTCCGGGACAGAGGCCTACGAGCAGTACTTC	CASSSGTEAYEQYF
TRBV29-1	-	-	TRBJ2-7	TGCAGCGTTGAGGTCGGGGCGGGGTTCTACGAGCAGTACTTC	CSVEVGAGFYEQYF
TRBV12-3/TRBV12-4	many	-	TRBJ1-6	TGTGCCAGCACCCGGACAGACCCCGATTCACCCCTCCACTTT	CASTRTDPDSPLHF
TRBV6-1	-	-	TRBJ1-2	TGTGCCAGCTCACCTCAACACCGCCAGGAGGGCTACACCTTC	CASSPQHRQEGYTF
TRBV2	-	-	TRBJ1-5	TGTGCCAGCAGTGGAGGGACCCAGCATTTT	CASSGGTQHF
TRBV20-1	-	-	TRBJ1-5	TGCAGTGCAGAACAGGGAGGGGTGGATCAGCCCCAGCATTTT	CSAEQGGVDQPQHF
TRBV14	-	TRBD1	TRBJ1-1	TGTGCCAGCAGCCAAGTTGGACAGGAGAACACTGAAGCTTTCTTT	CASSQVGQENTEAFF
TRBV7-9	-	-	TRBJ1-1	TGTGCCAGCAGCCCCGGTACTGGCGGAGGGCGAAGAAACACTGAAGCTTTCTTT	CASSPGTGGGRRNTEAFF
TRBV29-1	many	TRBD1	TRBJ1-2	TGCAGCTCCTGGACAGGGAATGGCTACACCTTC	CSSWTGNGYTF
TRBV7-9	-	TRBD2	TRBJ2-7	TGTGCCTGGTGTTTCGGGACTAGCAACTACGAGCAGTACTTC	CAWCFGTSNYEQYF
TRBV9	-	-	TRBJ2-7	TGTGCCAGCAGCTCCCTGATGGGGGGAGAAGAGCAGTACTTC	CASSSLMGGEEQYF